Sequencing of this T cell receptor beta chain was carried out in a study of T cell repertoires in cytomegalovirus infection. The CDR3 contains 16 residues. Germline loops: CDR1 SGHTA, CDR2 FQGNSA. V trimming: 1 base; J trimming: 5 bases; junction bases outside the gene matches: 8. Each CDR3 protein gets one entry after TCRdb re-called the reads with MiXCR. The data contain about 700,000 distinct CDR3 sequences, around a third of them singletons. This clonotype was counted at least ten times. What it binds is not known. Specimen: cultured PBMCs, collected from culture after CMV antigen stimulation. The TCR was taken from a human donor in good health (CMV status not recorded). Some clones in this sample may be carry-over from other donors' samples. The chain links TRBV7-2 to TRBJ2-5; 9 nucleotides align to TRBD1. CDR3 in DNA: TGTGCCAGCAGCTTAGTCGGGACAGGGAATGGGGAGACCCAGTACTTC. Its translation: CASSLVGTGNGETQYF.